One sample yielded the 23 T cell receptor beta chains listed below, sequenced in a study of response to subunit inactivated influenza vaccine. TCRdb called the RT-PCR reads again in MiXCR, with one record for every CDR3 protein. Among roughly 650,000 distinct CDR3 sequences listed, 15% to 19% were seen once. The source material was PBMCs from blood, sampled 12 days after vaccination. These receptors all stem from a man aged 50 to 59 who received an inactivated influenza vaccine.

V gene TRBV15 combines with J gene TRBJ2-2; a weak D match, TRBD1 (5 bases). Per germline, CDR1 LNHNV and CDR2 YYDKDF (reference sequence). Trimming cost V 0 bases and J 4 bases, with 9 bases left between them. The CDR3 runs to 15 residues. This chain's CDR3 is CATSRDRGGTGELFF. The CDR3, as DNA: TGTGCCACCAGCAGAGATAGGGGCGGCACCGGGGAGCTGTTTTTT.

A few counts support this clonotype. The CDR3 DNA reads TGTGCCAGCAGTTACTCGGGGGGGCGTGGGGGTCTCCACAACTACGAGCAGTACTTC. Protein sequence: CASSYSGGRGGLHNYEQYF. The chain recombines TRBV6-5 with TRBJ2-7; maybe TRBD2 (7 bases). Trimming shortened V by 0 bases and J by 3 bases, and 24 bases separated the two germline ends. The length of the CDR3 is 19 residues. Germline V lookup: CDR1 MNHEY, CDR2 SVGAGI.

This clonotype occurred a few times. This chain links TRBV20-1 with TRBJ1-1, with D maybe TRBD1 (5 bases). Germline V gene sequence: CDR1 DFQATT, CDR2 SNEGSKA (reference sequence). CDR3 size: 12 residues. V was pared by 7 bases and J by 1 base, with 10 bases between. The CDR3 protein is CSVSQGNTEAFF. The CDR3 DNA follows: TGCAGTGTTTCTCAGGGGAACACTGAAGCTTTCTTT.

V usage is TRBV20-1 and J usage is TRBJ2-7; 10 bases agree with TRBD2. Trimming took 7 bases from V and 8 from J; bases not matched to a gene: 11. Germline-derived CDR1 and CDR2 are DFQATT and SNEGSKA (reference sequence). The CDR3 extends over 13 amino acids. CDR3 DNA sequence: TGCAGTGTCACCACTAGCGGGGTCGATAAGCAGTACTTC. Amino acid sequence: CSVTTSGVDKQYF.

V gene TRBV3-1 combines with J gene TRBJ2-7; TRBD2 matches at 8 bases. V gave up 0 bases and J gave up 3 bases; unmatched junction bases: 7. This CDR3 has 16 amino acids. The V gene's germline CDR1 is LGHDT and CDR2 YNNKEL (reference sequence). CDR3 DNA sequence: TGTGCCAGCAGCCAAGAAGGGACTAGGGGGTTCTACGAGCAGTACTTC. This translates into CASSQEGTRGFYEQYF.

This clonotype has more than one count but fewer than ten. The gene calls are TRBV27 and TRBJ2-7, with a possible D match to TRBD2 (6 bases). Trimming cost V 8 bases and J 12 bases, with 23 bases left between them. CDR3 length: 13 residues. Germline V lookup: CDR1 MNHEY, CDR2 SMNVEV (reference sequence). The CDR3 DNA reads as TGTGCCAGCCGGGACTTCTCTCCACTTTCCTGGTACTTC. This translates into CASRDFSPLSWYF.

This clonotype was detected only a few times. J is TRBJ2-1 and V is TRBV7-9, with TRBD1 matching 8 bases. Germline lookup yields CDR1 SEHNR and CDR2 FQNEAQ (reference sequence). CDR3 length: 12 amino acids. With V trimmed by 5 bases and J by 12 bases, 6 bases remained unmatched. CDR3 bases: TGTGCCAGCAGCCGACAGGGGTCAGGGCAGTTCTTC. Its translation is CASSRQGSGQFF.

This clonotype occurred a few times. CDR3 sequence: CASSLVQASSYNEQFF. The DNA of the CDR3 is TGCGCCAGCAGCTTGGTCCAGGCGAGCTCCTACAATGAGCAGTTCTTC. This sequence joins TRBV5-1 and TRBJ2-1; D unresolved. V lost 0 bases and J lost 0, with 10 bases in between. Germline values: CDR1 SGHRS, CDR2 YFSETQ. The CDR3 length is 16 residues.

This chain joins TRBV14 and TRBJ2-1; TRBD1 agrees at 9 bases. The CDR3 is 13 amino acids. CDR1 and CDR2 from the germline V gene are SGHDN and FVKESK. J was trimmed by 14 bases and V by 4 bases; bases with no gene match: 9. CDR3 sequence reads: CASSRLTGTGKFF. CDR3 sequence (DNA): TGTGCCAGCAGCCGCCTAACCGGGACAGGGAAGTTCTTC.

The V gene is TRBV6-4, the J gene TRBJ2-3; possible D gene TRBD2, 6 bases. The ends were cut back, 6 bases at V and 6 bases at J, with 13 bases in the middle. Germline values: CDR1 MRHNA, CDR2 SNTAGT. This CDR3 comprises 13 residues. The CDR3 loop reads CASSRDSGDTQYF. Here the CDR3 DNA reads TGTGCCAGCAGCCGGGACTCAGGGGATACGCAGTATTTT.

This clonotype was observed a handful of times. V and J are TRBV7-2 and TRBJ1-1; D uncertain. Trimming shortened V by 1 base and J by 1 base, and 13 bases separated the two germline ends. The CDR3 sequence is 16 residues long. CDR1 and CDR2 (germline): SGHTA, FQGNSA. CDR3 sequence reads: CASSLGVGRANTEAFF. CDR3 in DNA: TGTGCCAGCAGCTTAGGGGTGGGAAGGGCGAACACTGAAGCTTTCTTT.

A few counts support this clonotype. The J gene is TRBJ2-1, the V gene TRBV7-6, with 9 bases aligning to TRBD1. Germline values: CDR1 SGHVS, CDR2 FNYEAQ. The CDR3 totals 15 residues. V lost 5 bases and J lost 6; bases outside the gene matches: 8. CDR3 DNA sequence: TGTGCCAGCAGCAATACCGGGACAGGGATCAATGAGCAGTTCTTC. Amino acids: CASSNTGTGINEQFF.

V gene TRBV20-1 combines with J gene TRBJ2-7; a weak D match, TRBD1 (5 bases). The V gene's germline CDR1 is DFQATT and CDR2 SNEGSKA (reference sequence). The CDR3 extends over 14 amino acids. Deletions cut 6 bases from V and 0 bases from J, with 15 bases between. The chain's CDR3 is CSALGQKNSYEQYF. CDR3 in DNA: TGCAGTGCCCTCGGACAAAAGAACTCCTACGAGCAGTACTTC.

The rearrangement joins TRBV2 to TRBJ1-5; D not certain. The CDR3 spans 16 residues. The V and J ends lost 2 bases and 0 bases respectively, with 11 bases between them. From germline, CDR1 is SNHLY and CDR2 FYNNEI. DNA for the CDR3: TGTGCCAGCAGTGAAAGGAGGCTCTATAGCAATCAGCCCCAGCATTTT. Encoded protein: CASSERRLYSNQPQHF.

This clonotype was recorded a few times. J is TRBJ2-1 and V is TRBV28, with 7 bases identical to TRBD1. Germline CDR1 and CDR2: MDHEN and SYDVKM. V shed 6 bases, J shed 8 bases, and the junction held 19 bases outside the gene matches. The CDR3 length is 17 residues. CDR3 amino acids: CASSLLTSTGLGHEQFF. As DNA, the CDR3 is TGTGCCAGCAGCCTACTAACATCGACAGGGTTAGGCCATGAGCAGTTCTTC.

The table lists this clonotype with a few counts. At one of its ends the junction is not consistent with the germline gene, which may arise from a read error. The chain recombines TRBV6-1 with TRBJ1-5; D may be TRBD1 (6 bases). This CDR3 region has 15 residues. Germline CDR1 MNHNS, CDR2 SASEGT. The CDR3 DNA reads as TGTTCCAGCAGCGCACGAAGGGGGGCGGTTCAGCCCCAGCATTTT. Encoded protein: CSSSARRGAVQPQHF.

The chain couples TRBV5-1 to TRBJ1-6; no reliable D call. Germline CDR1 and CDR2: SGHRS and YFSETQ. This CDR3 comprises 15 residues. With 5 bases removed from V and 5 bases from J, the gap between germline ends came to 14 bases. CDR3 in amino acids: CASRSGRPNNSPLHF. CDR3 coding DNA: TGCGCCAGCAGATCGGGCCGCCCGAATAATTCACCCCTCCACTTT.

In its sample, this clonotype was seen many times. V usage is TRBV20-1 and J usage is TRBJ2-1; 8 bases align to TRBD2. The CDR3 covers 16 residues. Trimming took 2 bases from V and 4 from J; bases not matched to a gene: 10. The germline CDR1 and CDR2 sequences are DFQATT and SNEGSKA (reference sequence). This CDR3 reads CSARPKGLVSYNEQFF. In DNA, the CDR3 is TGCAGTGCTAGACCAAAGGGACTAGTCTCATACAATGAGCAGTTCTTC.

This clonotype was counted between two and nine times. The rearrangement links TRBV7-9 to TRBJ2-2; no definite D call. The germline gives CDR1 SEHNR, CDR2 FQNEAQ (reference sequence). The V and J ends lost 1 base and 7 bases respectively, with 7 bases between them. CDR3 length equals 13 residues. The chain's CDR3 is CASSLEVDGELFF. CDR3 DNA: TGTGCCAGCAGCTTAGAGGTCGACGGGGAGCTGTTTTTT.

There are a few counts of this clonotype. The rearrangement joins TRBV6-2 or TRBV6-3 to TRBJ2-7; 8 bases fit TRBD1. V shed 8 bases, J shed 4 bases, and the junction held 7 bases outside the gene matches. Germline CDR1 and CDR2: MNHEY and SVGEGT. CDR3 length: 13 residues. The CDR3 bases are TGTGCCAGCGGCGGACAGGGCCGGTACGAGCAGTACTTC. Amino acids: CASGGQGRYEQYF.

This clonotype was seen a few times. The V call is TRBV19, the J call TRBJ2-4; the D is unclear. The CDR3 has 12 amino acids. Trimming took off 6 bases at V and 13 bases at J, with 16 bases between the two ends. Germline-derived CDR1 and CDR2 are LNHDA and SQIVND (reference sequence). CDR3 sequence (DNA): TGTGCCAGTAGCTTTGGTTTGGAAACGCAGTACTTC. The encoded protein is CASSFGLETQYF.

CDR3 DNA sequence: TGTGCCAGCAGCTTTGTGGGGGAGAACACCGGGGAGCTGTTTTTT. It specifies CASSFVGENTGELFF. The chain links TRBV5-6 to TRBJ2-2, with D perhaps given as TRBD1 or TRBD2 (5 bases each). V shed 2 bases and J shed 1 base, with 9 bases lying between them. The length of the CDR3 is 15 residues. Germline assignment: CDR1 SGHDT and CDR2 YYEEEE.

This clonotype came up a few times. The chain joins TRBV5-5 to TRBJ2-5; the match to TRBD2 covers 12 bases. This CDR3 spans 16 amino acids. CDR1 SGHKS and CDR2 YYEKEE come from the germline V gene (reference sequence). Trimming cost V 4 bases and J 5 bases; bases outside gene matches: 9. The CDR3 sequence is CASSHYLAGGPETQYF. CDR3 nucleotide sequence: TGTGCCAGCAGCCACTACCTAGCGGGGGGGCCGGAGACCCAGTACTTC.